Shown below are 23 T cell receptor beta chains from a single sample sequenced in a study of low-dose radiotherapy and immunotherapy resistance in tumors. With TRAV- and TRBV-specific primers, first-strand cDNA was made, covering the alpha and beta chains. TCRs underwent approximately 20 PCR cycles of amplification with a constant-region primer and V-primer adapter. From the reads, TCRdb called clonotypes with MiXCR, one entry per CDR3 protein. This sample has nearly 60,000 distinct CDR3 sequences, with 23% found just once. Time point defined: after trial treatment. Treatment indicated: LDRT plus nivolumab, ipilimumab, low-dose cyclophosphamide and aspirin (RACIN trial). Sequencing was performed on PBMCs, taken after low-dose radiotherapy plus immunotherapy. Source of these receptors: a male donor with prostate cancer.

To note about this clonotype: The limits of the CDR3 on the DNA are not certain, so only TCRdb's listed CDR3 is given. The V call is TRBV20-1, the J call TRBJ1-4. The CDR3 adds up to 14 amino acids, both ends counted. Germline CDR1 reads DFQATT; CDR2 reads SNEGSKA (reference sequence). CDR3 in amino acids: CSARDGPGEKLFFF.

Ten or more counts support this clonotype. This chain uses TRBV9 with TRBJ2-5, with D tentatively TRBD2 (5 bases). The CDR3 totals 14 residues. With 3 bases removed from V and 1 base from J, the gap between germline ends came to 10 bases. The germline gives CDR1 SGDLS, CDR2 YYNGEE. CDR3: CASSASSIQETQYF. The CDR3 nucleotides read TGTGCCAGCAGCGCCTCTAGCATCCAAGAGACCCAGTACTTC.

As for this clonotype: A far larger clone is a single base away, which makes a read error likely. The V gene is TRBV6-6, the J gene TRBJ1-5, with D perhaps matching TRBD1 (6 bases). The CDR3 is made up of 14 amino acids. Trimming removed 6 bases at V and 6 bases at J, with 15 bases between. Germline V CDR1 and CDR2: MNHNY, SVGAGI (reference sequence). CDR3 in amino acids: CASSSRGIGQPQHF. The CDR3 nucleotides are TGTGCCAGCAGCTCAAGGGGGATCGGTCAGCCCCAGCATTTT.

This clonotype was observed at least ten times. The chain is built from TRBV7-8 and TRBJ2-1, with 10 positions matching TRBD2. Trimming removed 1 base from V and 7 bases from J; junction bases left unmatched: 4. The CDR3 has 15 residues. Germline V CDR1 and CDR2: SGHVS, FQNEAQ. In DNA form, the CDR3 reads TGTGCCAGCAGCTTAGTTGTGACTAGCGGGAATGAGCAGTTCTTC. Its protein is CASSLVVTSGNEQFF.

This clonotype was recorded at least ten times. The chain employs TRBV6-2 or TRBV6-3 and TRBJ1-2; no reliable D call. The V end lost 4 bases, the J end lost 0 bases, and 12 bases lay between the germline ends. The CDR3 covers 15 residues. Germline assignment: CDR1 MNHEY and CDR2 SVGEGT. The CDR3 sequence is CASSSPRGTNYGYTF. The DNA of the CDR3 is TGTGCCAGCAGTTCCCCAAGAGGGACTAACTATGGCTACACCTTC.

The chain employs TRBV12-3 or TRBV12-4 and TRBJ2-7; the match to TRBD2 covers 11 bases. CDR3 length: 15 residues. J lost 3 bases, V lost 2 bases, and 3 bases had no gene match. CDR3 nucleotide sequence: TGTGCCAGCAGTTTAATGACTAGCGGGATCTACGAGCAGTACTTC. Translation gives CASSLMTSGIYEQYF.

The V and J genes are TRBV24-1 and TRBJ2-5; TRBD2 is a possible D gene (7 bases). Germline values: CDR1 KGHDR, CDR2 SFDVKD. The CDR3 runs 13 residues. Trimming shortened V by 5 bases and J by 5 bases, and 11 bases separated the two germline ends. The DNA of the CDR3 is TGTGCCACCAGTGTATCGGGGGGCGAGACCCAGTACTTC. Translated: CATSVSGGETQYF.

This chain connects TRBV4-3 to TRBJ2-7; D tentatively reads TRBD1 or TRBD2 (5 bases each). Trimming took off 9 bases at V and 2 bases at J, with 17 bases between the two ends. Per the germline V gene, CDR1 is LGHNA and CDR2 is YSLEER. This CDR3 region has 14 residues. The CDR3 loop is CARPGGPDPYEQYF. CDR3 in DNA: TGCGCCAGACCTGGGGGACCGGACCCCTACGAGCAGTACTTC.

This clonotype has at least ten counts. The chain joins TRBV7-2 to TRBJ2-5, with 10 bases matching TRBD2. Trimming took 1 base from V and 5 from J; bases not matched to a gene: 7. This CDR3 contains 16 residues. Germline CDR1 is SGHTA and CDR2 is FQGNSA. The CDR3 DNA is TGTGCCAGCAGCTTAGGTCCAGCGGGGGGGCTGGAGACCCAGTACTTC. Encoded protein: CASSLGPAGGLETQYF.

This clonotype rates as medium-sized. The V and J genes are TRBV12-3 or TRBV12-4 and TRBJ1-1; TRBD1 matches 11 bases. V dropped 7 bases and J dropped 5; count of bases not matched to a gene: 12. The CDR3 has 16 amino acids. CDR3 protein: CASTPGQGARGTEAFF. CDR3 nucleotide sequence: TGTGCCAGCACCCCCGGACAGGGGGCGCGTGGGACTGAAGCTTTCTTT.

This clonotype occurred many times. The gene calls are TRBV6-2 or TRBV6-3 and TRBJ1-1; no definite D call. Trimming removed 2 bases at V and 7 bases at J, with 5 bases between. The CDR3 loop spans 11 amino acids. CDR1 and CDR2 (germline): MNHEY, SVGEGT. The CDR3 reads CASSYGGEAFF. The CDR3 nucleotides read TGTGCCAGCAGTTACGGAGGTGAAGCTTTCTTT.

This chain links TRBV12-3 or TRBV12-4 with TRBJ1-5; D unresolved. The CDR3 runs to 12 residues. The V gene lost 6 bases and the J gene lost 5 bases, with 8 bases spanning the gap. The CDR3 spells CASSRVDQPQHF. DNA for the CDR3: TGTGCCAGCAGCCGAGTGGATCAGCCCCAGCATTTT.

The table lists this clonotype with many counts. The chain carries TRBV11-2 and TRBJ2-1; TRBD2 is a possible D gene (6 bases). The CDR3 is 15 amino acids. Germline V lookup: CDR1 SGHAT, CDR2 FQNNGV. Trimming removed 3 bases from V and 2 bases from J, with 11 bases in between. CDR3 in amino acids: CASSLEGRTYNEQFF. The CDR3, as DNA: TGTGCCAGCAGCTTGGAGGGACGGACCTACAATGAGCAGTTCTTC.

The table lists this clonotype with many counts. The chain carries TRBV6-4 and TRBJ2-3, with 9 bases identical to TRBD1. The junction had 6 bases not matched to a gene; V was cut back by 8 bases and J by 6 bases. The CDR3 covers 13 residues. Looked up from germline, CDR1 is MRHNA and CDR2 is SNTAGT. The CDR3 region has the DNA TGTGCCAGCGGACAGGGGCGCGGGGATACGCAGTATTTT. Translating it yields CASGQGRGDTQYF.

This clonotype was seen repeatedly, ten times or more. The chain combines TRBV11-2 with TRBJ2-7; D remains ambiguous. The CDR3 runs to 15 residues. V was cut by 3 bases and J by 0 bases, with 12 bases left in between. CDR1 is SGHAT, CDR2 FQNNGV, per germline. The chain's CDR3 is CASSFGSQSSYEQYF. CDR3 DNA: TGTGCCAGCAGCTTCGGCAGCCAGAGCTCCTACGAGCAGTACTTC.

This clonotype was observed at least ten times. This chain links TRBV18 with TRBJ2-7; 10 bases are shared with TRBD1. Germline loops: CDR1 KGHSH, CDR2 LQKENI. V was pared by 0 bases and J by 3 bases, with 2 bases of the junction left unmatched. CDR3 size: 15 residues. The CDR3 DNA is TGTGCCAGCTCACCACCGGGACAGGGGAACTACGAGCAGTACTTC. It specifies CASSPPGQGNYEQYF.

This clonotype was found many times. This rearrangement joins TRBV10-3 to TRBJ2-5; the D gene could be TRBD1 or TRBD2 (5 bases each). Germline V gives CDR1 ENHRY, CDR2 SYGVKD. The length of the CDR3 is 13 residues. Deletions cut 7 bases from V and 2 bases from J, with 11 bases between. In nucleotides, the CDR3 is TGTGCCATCAAAGGGACGGAGCAAGAGACCCAGTACTTC. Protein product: CAIKGTEQETQYF.

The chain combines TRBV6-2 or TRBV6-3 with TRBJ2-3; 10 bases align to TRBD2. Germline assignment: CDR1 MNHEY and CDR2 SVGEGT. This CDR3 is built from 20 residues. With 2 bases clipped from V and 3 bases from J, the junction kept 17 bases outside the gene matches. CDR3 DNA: TGTGCCAGCAGTTACCCCGGGGGCACTAGCGGGACCTCGGGAACAGATACGCAGTATTTT. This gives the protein CASSYPGGTSGTSGTDTQYF.

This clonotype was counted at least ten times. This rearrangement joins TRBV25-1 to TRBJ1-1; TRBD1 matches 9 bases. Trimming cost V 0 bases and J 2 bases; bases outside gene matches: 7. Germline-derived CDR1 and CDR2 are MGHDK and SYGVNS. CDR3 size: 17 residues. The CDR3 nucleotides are TGTGCCAGCAGTGAATATTACAGGGGGCCAGAAAACACTGAAGCTTTCTTT. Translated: CASSEYYRGPENTEAFF.

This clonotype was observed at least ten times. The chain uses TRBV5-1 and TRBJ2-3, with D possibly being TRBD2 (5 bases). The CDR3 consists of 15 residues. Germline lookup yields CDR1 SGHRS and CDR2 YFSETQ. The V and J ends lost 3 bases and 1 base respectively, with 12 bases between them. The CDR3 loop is CASSWESGGTDTQYF. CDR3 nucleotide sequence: TGCGCCAGCAGCTGGGAGAGCGGTGGCACAGATACGCAGTATTTT.

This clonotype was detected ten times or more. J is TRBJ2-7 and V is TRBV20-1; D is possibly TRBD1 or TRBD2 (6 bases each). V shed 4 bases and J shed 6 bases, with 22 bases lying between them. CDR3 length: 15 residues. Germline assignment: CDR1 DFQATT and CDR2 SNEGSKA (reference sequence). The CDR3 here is CSAKARGDQISEQYF. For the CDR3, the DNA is TGCAGTGCTAAGGCGAGGGGGGACCAGATCAGCGAGCAGTACTTC.

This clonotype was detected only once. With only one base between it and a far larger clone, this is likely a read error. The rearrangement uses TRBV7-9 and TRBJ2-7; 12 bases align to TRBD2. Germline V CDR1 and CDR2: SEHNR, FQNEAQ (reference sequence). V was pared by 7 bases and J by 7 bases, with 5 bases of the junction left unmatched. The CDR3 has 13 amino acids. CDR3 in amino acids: CASTLAGGNEQYF. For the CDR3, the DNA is TGTGCCAGCACACTAGCGGGAGGCAATGAGCAGTACTTC.

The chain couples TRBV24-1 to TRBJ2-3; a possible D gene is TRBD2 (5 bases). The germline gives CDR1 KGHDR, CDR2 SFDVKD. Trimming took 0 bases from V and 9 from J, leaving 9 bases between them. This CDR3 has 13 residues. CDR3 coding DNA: TGTGCCACCAGTGATTTGGAGGGTCGAACGCAGTATTTT. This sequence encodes CATSDLEGRTQYF.